The TCR beta chain described here comes from a study of OX40 agonist ivuxolimab in advanced cancers. Study context: Intravenous ivuxolimab was administered to patients every 2 weeks at 0.01 to 10 mg/kg. Previous treatment with anti-PD-1, anti-PD-L1 or anti-CTLA-4 therapy was allowed; about 44% had received some.

The CDR3 sequence is 15 residues long. V was shortened by 4 bases and J by 1 base, with 12 bases between the two germline ends. Looked up from germline, CDR1 is SGHTA and CDR2 is FQGTGA. Drawing of blood for sampling happened at baseline, at cycle 4 day 1, and at cycle 7 day 1. Only in-frame clones appear in the TCRdb table, and some are missing; sequencing was by immunoSEQ multiplex PCR. The data show roughly 100,000 clones, around 92% seen once. This TCR came from an adult with an advanced solid tumor such as melanoma, head and neck, liver or kidney cancer. The chain joins TRBV7-3 to TRBJ2-3; tentatively, D is TRBD2 (5 bases). The sequences come from CD4+ or CD8+ T cells sorted from blood, collected in a trial of the OX40 agonist ivuxolimab. The CDR3 DNA follows: TGTGCCAGCAGCTCTGCGGGCGGCCGCACAGATACGCAGTATTTT. It codes for CASSSAGGRTDTQYF.